This T cell receptor (beta chain) was sequenced in a study of blood T cell repertoires in COVID-19. On the study more broadly: From the United States, Italy and Spain came samples of acute and convalescent COVID-19. Sources were T cells, B-cell-depleted T cells, or PBMCs; the material itself was cDNA or gDNA.

V dropped 7 bases and J dropped 4; count of bases not matched to a gene: 7. The CDR3 is made up of 14 amino acids. Per the germline V gene, CDR1 is SNHLY and CDR2 is FYNNEI. Participants' reported clinical history set cohort assignment. Per the authors' pipeline: Estimation of nucleated cell counts relied on the amplification of reference gene primers. This table comes from immunoSEQ multiplex PCR, and its TCRdb copy is limited to in-frame clones, with some not included. For V, J and clone size, that table is used; D and trimming come from the DNA. The sample consists of some 250,000 clones, about 89% of them appearing once.

V and J are TRBV2 and TRBJ2-3, with 8 bases that match TRBD2. This receptor was obtained from a human donor in a cohort exposed to, infected with or recovered from COVID-19 (not recorded which). The donor label of this sample is uncertain. The specimen was PBMCs or T cells enriched from blood (not recorded which). The CDR3, as DNA: TGTGCCAGCATTAACGGGGGGGCCCCAGATACGCAGTATTTT. Translated, it gives CASINGGAPDTQYF.